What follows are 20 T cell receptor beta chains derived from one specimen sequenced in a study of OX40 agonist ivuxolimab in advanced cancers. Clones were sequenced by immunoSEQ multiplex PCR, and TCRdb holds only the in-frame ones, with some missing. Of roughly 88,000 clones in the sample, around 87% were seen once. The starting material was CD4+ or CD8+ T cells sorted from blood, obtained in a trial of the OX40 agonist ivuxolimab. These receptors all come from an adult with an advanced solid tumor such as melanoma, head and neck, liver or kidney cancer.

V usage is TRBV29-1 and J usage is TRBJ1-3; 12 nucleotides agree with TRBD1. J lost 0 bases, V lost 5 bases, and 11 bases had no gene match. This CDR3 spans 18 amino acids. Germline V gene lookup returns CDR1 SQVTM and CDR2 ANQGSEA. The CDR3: CSVSPGTGGPISGNTIYF. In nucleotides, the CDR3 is TGCAGCGTTTCGCCCGGGACAGGGGGCCCAATCTCTGGAAACACCATATATTTT.

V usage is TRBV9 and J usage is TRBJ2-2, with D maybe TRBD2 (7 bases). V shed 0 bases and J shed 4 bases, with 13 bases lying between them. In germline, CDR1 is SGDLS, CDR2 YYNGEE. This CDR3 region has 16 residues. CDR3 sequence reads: CASSVAAGASTGELFF. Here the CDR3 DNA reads TGTGCCAGCAGCGTAGCCGCGGGGGCTTCCACCGGGGAGCTGTTTTTT.

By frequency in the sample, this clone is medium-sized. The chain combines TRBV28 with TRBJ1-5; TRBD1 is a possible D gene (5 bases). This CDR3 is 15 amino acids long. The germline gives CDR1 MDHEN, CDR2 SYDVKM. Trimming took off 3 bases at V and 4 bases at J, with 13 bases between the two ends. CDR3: CASSLGQLLNQPQHF. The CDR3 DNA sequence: TGTGCCAGCAGTTTGGGGCAGCTCCTAAATCAGCCCCAGCATTTT.

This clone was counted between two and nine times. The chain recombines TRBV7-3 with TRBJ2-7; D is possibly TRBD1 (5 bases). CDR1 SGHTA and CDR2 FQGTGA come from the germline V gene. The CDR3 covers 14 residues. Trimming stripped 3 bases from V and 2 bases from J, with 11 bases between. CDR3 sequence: CASSLGPQTYEQYF. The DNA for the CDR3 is TGTGCCAGCAGCTTGGGGCCACAAACCTACGAGCAGTACTTC.

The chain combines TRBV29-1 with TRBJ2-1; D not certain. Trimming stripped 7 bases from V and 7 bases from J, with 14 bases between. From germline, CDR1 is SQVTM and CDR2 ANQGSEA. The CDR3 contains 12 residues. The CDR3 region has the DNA TGCAGCGACAACTGGATGGGGAATGAGCAGTTCTTC. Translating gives CSDNWMGNEQFF.

The CDR3 loop is CASSLVRENTEAFF. CDR3 coding DNA: TGTGCCAGCAGCTTAGTTCGGGAGAACACTGAAGCTTTCTTT. The chain employs TRBV7-9 and TRBJ1-1; D gene ambiguous. Germline V gene lookup returns CDR1 SEHNR and CDR2 FQNEAQ (reference sequence). The CDR3 runs to 14 residues. Trimming stripped 1 base from V and 1 base from J, with 7 bases between.

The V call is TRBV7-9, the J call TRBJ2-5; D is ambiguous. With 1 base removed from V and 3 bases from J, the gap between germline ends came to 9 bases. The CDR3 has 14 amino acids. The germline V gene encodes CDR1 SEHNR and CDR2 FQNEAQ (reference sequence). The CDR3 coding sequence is TGTGCCAGCAGCTTAGGGGTAGGAGAAGAGACCCAGTACTTC. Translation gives CASSLGVGEETQYF.

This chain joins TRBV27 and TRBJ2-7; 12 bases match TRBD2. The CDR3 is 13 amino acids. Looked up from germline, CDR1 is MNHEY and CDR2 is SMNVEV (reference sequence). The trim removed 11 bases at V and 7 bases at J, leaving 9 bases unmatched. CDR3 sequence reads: CAARTSGVGEQYF. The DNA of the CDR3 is TGTGCCGCAAGGACTAGCGGGGTCGGGGAGCAGTACTTC.

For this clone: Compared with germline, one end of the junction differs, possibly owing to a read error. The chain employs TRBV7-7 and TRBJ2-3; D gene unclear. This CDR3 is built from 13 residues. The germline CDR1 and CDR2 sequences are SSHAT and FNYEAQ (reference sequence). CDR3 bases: TGTGCTAGCAGCTTAGGCCCCACAGATACGCAGTATTTT. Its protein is CASSLGPTDTQYF.

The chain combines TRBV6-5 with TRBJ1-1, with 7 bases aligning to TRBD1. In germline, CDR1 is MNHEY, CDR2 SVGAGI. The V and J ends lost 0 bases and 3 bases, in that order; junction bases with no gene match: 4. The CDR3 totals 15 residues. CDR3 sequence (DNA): TGTGCCAGCAGTTACTCGACAGGGCAAGACACTGAAGCTTTCTTT. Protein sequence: CASSYSTGQDTEAFF.

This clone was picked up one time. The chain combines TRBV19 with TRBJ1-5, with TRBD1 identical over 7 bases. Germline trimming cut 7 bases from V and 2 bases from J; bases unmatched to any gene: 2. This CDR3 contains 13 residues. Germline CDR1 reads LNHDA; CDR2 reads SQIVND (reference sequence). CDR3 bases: TGTGCCAGTAAGGGGGCTCGCAATCAGCCCCAGCATTTT. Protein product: CASKGARNQPQHF.

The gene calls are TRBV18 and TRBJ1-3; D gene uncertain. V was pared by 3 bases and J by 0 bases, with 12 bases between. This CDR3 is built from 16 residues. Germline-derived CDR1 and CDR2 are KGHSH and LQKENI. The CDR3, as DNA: TGTGCCAGCTCACCGATCGCCGGGAGCTCTGGAAACACCATATATTTT. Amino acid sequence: CASSPIAGSSGNTIYF.

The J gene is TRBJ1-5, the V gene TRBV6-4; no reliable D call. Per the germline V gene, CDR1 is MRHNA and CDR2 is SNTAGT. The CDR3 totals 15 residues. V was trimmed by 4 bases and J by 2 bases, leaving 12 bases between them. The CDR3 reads CASSVTGDGNQPQHF. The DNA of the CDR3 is TGTGCCAGCAGTGTAACGGGAGATGGCAATCAGCCCCAGCATTTT.

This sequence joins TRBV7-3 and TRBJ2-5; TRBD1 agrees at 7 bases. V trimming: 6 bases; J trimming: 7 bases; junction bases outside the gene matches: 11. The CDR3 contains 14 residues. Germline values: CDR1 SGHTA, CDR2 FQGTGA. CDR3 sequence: CASSPGTARGTQYF. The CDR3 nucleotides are TGTGCCAGCAGTCCCGGGACAGCCCGGGGGACCCAGTACTTC.

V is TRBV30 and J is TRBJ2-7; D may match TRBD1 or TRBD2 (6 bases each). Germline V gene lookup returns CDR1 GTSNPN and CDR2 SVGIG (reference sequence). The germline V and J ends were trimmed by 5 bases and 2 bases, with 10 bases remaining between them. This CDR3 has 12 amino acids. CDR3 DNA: TGTGCCTGGGCCGGGGGCGCCTACGAGCAGTACTTC. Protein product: CAWAGGAYEQYF.

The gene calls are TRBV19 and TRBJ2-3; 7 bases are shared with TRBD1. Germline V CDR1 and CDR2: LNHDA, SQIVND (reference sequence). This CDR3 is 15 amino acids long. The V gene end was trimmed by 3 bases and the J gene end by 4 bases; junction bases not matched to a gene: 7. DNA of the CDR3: TGTGCCAGTAGTATCCGACAGGGAGATTCAGATACGCAGTATTTT. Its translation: CASSIRQGDSDTQYF.

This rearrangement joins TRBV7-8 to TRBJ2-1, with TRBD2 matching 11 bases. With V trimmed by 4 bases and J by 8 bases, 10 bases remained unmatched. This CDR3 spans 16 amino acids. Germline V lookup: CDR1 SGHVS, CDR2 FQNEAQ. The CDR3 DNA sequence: TGTGCCAGCAGCTCCACAATAGCGGGAGGGGTCCATGAGCAGTTCTTC. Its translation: CASSSTIAGGVHEQFF.

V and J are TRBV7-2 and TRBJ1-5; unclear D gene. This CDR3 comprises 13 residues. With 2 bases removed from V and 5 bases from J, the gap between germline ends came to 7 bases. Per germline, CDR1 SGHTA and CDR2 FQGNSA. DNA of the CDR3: TGTGCCAGCAGCTTAAGGCTGGATCAGCCCCAGCATTTT. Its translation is CASSLRLDQPQHF.

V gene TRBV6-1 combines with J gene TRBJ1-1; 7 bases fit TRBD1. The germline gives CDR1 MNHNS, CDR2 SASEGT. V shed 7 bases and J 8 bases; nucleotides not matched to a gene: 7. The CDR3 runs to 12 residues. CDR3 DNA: TGTGCCAGCAACCAAGGGGGCGGAGAAGCTTTCTTT. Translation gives CASNQGGGEAFF.

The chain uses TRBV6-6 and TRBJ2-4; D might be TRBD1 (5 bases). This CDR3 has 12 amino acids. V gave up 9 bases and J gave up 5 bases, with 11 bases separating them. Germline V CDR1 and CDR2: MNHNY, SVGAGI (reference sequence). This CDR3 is CASRQIQNIQYF. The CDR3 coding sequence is TGTGCCAGTCGACAGATTCAAAACATTCAGTACTTC.